This TCR beta chain was sequenced during a study of breast tumors, draining lymph nodes, adjacent tissues. CDR1 and CDR2 (germline): SGHTS, YDEGEE. V was shortened by 4 bases and J by 3 bases, with 17 bases between the two germline ends. The CDR3 loop spans 16 amino acids. The table lists this clonotype with many counts. Its antigen is as yet unknown. General study points: The data were judged consistent with most tumor T cells coming from lymph node and expanding in tumor. Tumor T cell lymph node origin was a supported hypothesis, not proven. Tumor and nontumor repertoires were significantly more similar in luminal-like than in basal-like breast cancer. Tumor TCR diversity was below lymph nodes but above nontumor tissue.

TCRdb ran MiXCR on the multiplex PCR reads and lists one entry per CDR3 protein. The table has tens of thousands of distinct CDR3 sequences, 25% to 35% seen once. Breast cancer patients provided tissue from their axillary draining lymph nodes. The chain recombines TRBV5-8 with TRBJ1-5; D perhaps matches TRBD1 (6 bases). The sample was axillary lymph node tissue. This receptor was taken from a female donor with breast cancer. Some clones in this sample may be carry-over from other donors' samples. The CDR3 here is CASSPPQGTNNQPQHF. DNA for the CDR3: TGTGCCAGCAGCCCGCCCCAGGGGACCAACAATCAGCCCCAGCATTTT. Together with reference TRBV5-8 and TRBJ1-5, the CDR3 gives the full variable domain: EAGVTQSPTHLIKTRGQQATLRCSPISGHTSVYWYQQALGLGLQFLLWYDEGEERNRGNFPPRFSGRQFPNYSSELNVNALELEDSALYLCASSPPQGTNNQPQHFGDGTRLSIL.